The present T cell receptor (beta chain) was sequenced within a study of blood T cells in healthy people across ages. To note about this clonotype: Its antigen is as yet unknown.

A second PCR of roughly 7 to 11 cycles used a sample-barcoded 5' primer and a J-beta primer mix. A template-switch adaptor containing 12 random nucleotides labeled each cDNA molecule. TCRdb processed the 5' RACE reads anew with MiXCR; each CDR3 protein has one entry. The sample has over 1,500,000 distinct CDR3 sequences; around 40% are singletons. Trimming removed 2 bases from V and 0 bases from J; junction bases left unmatched: 4. Germline CDR1 SNHLY, CDR2 FYNNEI. This CDR3 has 16 residues. Study-wide points: The authors considered diversity estimates from one million T cells to be underestimates.

The chain has TRBV2 and TRBJ2-1; 7 bases fit TRBD2. The sequencing sample was made of blood. The clonotype comes from a human donor in good health. CDR3 loop: CASSEFGGSSYNEQFF. The CDR3 nucleotides are TGTGCCAGCAGTGAATTCGGCGGGAGCTCCTACAATGAGCAGTTCTTC.